The clone carrying this TCR beta chain appeared a single time. Only in-frame clones appear in the TCRdb table, and some are missing; sequencing was by immunoSEQ multiplex PCR. The table has 150,000 to 180,000 clones, 90% to 95% seen once; the top ten hold around 0.28%. This entry belongs to a study of OX40 agonist ivuxolimab in advanced cancers. Germline V gene sequence: CDR1 KGHSH, CDR2 LQKENI. This CDR3 is built from 16 residues. V lost 4 bases to trimming and J lost 1 base; unmatched junction nucleotides: 4. This chain joins TRBV18 and TRBJ2-2, with 9 bases identical to TRBD1. This sequence originates from an adult with an advanced solid tumor such as melanoma, head and neck, liver or kidney cancer. Sequencing used CD4+ or CD8+ T cells sorted from blood, obtained in a trial of the OX40 agonist ivuxolimab. The CDR3 sequence is CASSLQGAMNTGELFF. DNA for the CDR3: TGTGCCAGCTCACTACAGGGGGCGATGAACACCGGGGAGCTGTTTTTT. The whole variable domain, remainder taken from reference TRBV18 and TRBJ2-2, is NAGVMQNPRHLVRRRGQEARLRCSPMKGHSHVYWYRQLPEEGLKFMVYLQKENIIDESGMPKERFSAEFPKEGPSILRIQQVVRGDSAAYFCASSLQGAMNTGELFFGEGSRLTVL.